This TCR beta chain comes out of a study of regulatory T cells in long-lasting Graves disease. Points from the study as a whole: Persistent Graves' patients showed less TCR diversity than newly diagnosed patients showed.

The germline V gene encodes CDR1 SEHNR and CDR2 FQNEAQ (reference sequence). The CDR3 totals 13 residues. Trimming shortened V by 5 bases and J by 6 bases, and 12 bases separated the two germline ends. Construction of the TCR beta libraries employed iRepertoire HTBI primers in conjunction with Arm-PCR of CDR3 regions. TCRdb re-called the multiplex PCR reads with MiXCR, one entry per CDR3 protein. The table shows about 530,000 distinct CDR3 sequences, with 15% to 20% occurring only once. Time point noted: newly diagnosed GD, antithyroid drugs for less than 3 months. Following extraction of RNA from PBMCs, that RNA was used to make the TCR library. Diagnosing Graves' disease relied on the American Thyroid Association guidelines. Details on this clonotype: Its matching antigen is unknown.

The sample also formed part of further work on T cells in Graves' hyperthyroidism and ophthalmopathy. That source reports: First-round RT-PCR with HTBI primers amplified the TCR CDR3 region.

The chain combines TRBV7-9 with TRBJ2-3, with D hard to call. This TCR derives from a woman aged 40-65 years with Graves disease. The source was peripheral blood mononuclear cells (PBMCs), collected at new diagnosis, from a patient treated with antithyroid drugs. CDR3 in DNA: TGTGCCAGCAGCCCCTCTGGATGGGATACGCAGTATTTT. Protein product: CASSPSGWDTQYF. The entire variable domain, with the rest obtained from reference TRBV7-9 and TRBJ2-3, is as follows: DTGVSQNPRHKITKRGQNVTFRCDPISEHNRLYWYRQTLGQGPEFLTYFQNEAQLEKSRLLSDRFSAERPKGSFSTLEIQRTEQGDSAMYLCASSPSGWDTQYFGPGTRLTVL.